Included here is one T cell receptor (beta chain) sequence, with context. The entry originates in a study of blood T cell repertoires in COVID-19. Assay used: immunoSEQ multiplex PCR; TCRdb lists only in-frame clones, some missing. The table includes 240,000 or so clones, about 80% detected once. This CDR3 is 15 amino acids long. V was trimmed by 1 base and J by 7 bases, leaving 13 bases between them. CDR1 and CDR2 from the germline V gene are LGHDT and YNNKEL (reference sequence). Sequenced: peripheral blood. The clonotype originates from a woman at least 80 years old with acute or convalescent COVID-19. The V call is TRBV3-1 (or the pseudogene TRBV3-2), the J call TRBJ1-4; D is undetermined. CDR3 DNA: TGTGCCAGCAGCCAAGTCACGGGAATGGGTGAAAAACTGTTTTTT. This translates into CASSQVTGMGEKLFF.